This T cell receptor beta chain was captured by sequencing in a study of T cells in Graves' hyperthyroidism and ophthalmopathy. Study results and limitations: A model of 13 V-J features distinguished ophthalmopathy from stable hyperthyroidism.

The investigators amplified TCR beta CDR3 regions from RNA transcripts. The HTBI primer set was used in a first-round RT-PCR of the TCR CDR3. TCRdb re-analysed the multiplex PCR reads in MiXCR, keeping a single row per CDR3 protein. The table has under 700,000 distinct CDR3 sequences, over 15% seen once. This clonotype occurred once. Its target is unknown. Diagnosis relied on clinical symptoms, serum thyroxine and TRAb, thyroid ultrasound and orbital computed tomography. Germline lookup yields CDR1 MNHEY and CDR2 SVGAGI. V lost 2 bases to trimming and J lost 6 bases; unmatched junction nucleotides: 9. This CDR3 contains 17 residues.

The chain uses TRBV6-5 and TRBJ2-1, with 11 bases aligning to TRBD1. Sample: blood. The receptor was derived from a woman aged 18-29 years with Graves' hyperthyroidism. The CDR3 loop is CASSYATDRGQGNEQFF. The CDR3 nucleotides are TGTGCCAGCAGTTACGCTACGGACAGGGGGCAAGGCAATGAGCAGTTCTTC.